Presented here are 7 T cell receptor beta chains from one specimen sequenced in a study of neurological immune-mediated disorders. TCRdb redid the calling of the 5' RACE reads with MiXCR, one entry per CDR3 protein. In the table there are roughly 70,000 distinct CDR3 sequences, 3% to 5% of which are singletons. The sequencing sample was made of PBMCs. The source is a man aged 25 to 45 with multiple sclerosis.

About this clonotype itself: With a much larger clone just one base away, this may be a read error. V and J are TRBV20-1 and TRBJ2-1; 9 nucleotides line up with TRBD1. The V and J ends lost 3 bases and 6 bases, in that order; junction bases with no gene match: 9. Germline CDR1 is DFQATT and CDR2 is SNEGSKA (reference sequence). The CDR3 is 15 residues long. CDR3: CSARGQGRVCNEQFF. CDR3 DNA sequence: TGCAGTGCTAGGGGACAGGGTCGAGTGTGCAATGAGCAGTTCTTC.

This clonotype was recorded at least ten times. The chain couples TRBV4-1 to TRBJ2-2; D gene unclear. Germline V gives CDR1 MGHRA, CDR2 YSYEKL. Trimming removed 4 bases from V and 8 bases from J, with 11 bases in between. The CDR3 spans 13 residues. DNA for the CDR3: TGCGCCAGCAGCCTCCTTGCCGTGGGGGAGCTGTTTTTT. Translation: CASSLLAVGELFF.

At least ten counts were recorded for this clonotype. The chain has TRBV11-2 and TRBJ1-2; possibly TRBD1 for D (6 bases). This CDR3 spans 17 amino acids. The germline V gene has CDR1 SGHAT and CDR2 FQNNGV. V was pared by 1 base and J by 4 bases, with 19 bases between. DNA for the CDR3: TGTGCCAGCAGCTTAGCCCCCAGGGGAAGTGCTGGCTATGGCTACACCTTC. This sequence encodes CASSLAPRGSAGYGYTF.

This clonotype came up many times. The J gene is TRBJ2-3, the V gene TRBV7-9; no clear D. CDR1 and CDR2 from the germline V gene are SEHNR and FQNEAQ (reference sequence). V lost 5 bases to trimming and J lost 0 bases, with 9 bases between them. The CDR3 totals 14 residues. The CDR3 DNA reads as TGTGCCAGCAGCCTCTCCCTGAGCACAGATACGCAGTATTTT. Translated: CASSLSLSTDTQYF.

At least ten counts were recorded for this clonotype. This chain connects TRBV20-1 to TRBJ1-1, with 7 bases that match TRBD1. Per the germline V gene, CDR1 is DFQATT and CDR2 is SNEGSKA (reference sequence). V gave up 3 bases and J gave up 2 bases; unmatched junction bases: 9. The CDR3 covers 15 residues. CDR3 sequence: CSARPTGTENTEAFF. Here the CDR3 DNA reads TGCAGTGCTAGGCCCACCGGGACAGAAAACACTGAAGCTTTCTTT.

This clonotype was counted ten times or more. This chain links TRBV5-1 with TRBJ2-3, with D uncertain. Germline V gene lookup returns CDR1 SGHRS and CDR2 YFSETQ. V lost 3 bases to trimming and J lost 5 bases, with 4 bases between them. The CDR3 is 11 residues long. The CDR3 sequence: CASSSKDTQYF. The CDR3 bases are TGCGCCAGCAGCTCCAAAGATACGCAGTATTTT.

This clonotype was observed at least ten times. The chain is built from TRBV5-6 and TRBJ1-4; no reliable D call. Trimming removed 0 bases at V and 6 bases at J, with 9 bases between. Germline V gene sequence: CDR1 SGHDT, CDR2 YYEEEE. The CDR3 spans 14 residues. This CDR3 reads CASSLVQEDEKLFF. In DNA form, the CDR3 reads TGTGCCAGCAGCTTGGTTCAGGAGGATGAAAAACTGTTTTTT.